This TCR beta chain derives from a study of blood T cells in healthy people across ages (dated by TCRdb to 2013 to 2016). General notes on the study: In model experiments, roughly one uniquely barcoded TCR beta cDNA molecule per two T cells was captured by template switching. Age-related changes in TCR beta repertoire diversity were measured in the study by deep sequencing normalized with unique cDNA molecular identifiers. Four age groups were formed from the donors: young (average 16 years), middle-aged (around 40), aged (about 62) and long-lived (about 80). To avoid experimental bias, donors of different ages were spread randomly across the sequencing lanes. Using the same blood draw, the study looked at two additional independent replicas of 1 million unique cDNA reads for two donors, one aged 18 to 30 and the other aged 80 or older.

Beyond this particular receptor, the publication reports: Because profiling used bulk unsorted PBMCs, naive and antigen-experienced compartments could not be compared conclusively. A strong correlation was found between observed TCR beta diversity and the percentage of naive T cells measured by flow cytometry. Observed TCR beta diversity per million T cells fell roughly linearly with age, and a significant reduction was already apparent by age about 43. Compared with the aged group, more naive CD4+ T cells, fewer expanded clones and increased TCR diversity were shown by the long-lived group, suggesting age selection. Total diversity estimates from one million sequenced T cells were considered lower bounds and underestimates. Because donor CMV infection status was unknown, age-related changes in expanded clonotypes were potentially confounded.

Donors were 40 or so systemically healthy Caucasian individuals from Russia aged roughly 6 to 90 years. Each donor gave ten milliliters of peripheral blood, collected into EDTA-treated Vacutainer tubes. Ficoll-Paque density-gradient centrifugation was used to isolate PBMCs, with at least 7 million per sample. Total RNA was extracted from PBMCs with Trizol reagent, with at least 5.5 micrograms obtained per sample. Naive CD45RAhigh/CD27high T cell percentages were measured by flow cytometry on a PBMC aliquot from every donor. There are a few counts of this clonotype. Its antigen remains undetermined. Per-base quality was not reported, and no clone a single base away is much larger than it. V and J are truncated by 3 bases and 5 bases respectively, leaving an intervening sequence of 22 bases. The CDR3 measures 17 amino acids from cysteine to phenylalanine. The retained sequence is limited to the CDR3, 51 bases, with the frame set at the first base.

Libraries were made using 5' RACE. The sequencer listed for this sample is Illumina HiSeq 2500. The second PCR ran for roughly 7 to 12 cycles and used a J-beta primer mix along with a sample-barcoded 5' primer. Each TCR beta cDNA molecule received a unique molecular identifier from a template-switch 5' adaptor carrying 12 random nucleotides. Each sample yielded at least 3 million CDR3-containing paired-end reads. The Mint cDNA synthesis kit, primed by a TRBC-specific oligonucleotide, was used to synthesize first-strand cDNA from all RNA. After uracil-DNA glycosylase treatment, a first 18-cycle PCR used universal primers M1SS and BC2_uni_R on all cDNA. The paper's data handling went like this. Each sample was normalized by randomly selecting 1 million high-quality reads, each carrying a distinct molecular identifier. Instead of being binned into consensus sequences, reads that shared molecular identifiers were thrown out. CDR3 identification, clonotype clustering and error correction used MiTCR with a Q25 quality threshold and the strictest error-elimination algorithm. A nonparametric unseen species model using Euler transformation provided a lower-bound estimate of total TCR beta diversity. The raw public data were reprocessed by TCRdb itself: fastp quality trimming at Q25, MiXCR clonotype calling, in-frame beta chains only. Each CDR3 protein gets just one entry, which takes the most common genes and DNA from the rows behind it. The V and J calls follow TCRdb's processing rather than the paper's. This sample has approximately 800,000 distinct CDR3 sequences in its table, and less than 60% of those were observed once. The ten most abundant clones make up about a sixth of the sample.

The specimen sequenced was blood. The chain is encoded by TRBV12-3 or TRBV12-4 joined to TRBJ2-5; TRBD2 might be the D gene, on 5 matching bases. The source of this sequence is a man aged 80 or over in good health. CDR3 region: CASSLAGAGNTRETQYF. The bases are TGTGCCAGCAGTTTGGCGGGTGCCGGTAATACAAGGGAGACCCAGTACTTC.